This T cell receptor beta chain stems from a study of blood T cell repertoires in COVID-19. Study-level background: PBMCs, B-cell-depleted T cells, or T cells were the source of the cDNA or gDNA that made up the material.

Looked up from germline, CDR1 is SEHNR and CDR2 is FQNEAQ (reference sequence). Germline trimming cut 4 bases from V and 9 bases from J; bases unmatched to any gene: 11. The CDR3 contains 15 residues. Original data processing: Estimates of nucleated cell counts were drawn from the amplification of reference gene primers. Using immunoSEQ multiplex PCR, the repertoire was profiled, and TCRdb retains in-frame clones only, with some absent. Clone size and the V and J calls come from that table; the DNA yielded D and trimming. The top ten clones hold about 15% of a sample with more than 150,000 clones, roughly nine tenths of them seen once.

The TCR comes from a woman aged 40-49 years with acute or convalescent COVID-19. The chain couples TRBV7-9 to TRBJ1-5, with 8 nucleotides matching TRBD1. The sequencing input was peripheral blood. The CDR3 nucleotides are TGTGCCAGCAGCTCCGAGGACAGGGCCCATCTGCCCCAGCATTTT. It translates to CASSSEDRAHLPQHF.